This TCR beta chain was captured by sequencing in a study of CD8+ T cells in alopecia areata. On the study more broadly: Tofacitinib ran for 6 to 18 months before 6 months off drug. Whole-study results and caveats: Persistence during tofacitinib was seen for many expanded lesional clones in scalp and blood.

Extracted RNA was reverse transcribed into cDNA, the sequencing template. The method was immunoSEQ multiplex PCR; TCRdb's version includes in-frame clones alone and lacks a portion of them. Among 65,000 to 75,000 clones listed, over 25% were seen once. Treatment defined: oral pan-JAK inhibitor, 5-10 mg twice daily. Sorted populations comprised CD4+ and CD8+ T cells obtained from PBMCs. This clone was recorded a few times. Its target is unknown. V lost 2 bases to trimming and J lost 5 bases; unmatched junction nucleotides: 5. The CDR3 consists of 15 residues. Germline CDR1 reads MDHEN; CDR2 reads SYDVKM.

Specimen: CD8+ T cells sorted from blood, collected at week 4, from a patient treated with tofacitinib. The chain uses TRBV28 and TRBJ1-4; TRBD1 agrees at 7 bases. The receptor was isolated from a human donor with alopecia areata. CDR3 residues: CASSLPGQKNEKLFF. CDR3 nucleotides: TGTGCCAGCAGTTTACCGGGACAGAAAAATGAAAAACTGTTTTTT. The whole variable domain, remainder taken from reference TRBV28 and TRBJ1-4, is DVKVTQSSRYLVKRTGEKVFLECVQDMDHENMFWYRQDPGLGLRLIYFSYDVKMKEKGDIPEGYSVSREKKERFSLILESASTNQTSMYLCASSLPGQKNEKLFFGSGTQLSVL.